This T cell receptor beta chain was captured by sequencing in a study of T-cell reconstitution after alpha-beta-depleted transplantation in children. This clonotype was seen ten or more times. The CDR3 covers 15 residues. Germline V gene data show CDR1 as SGHTA and CDR2 as FQGNSA. V lost 1 base and J 8 bases, leaving 15 bases between the germline ends. The TCRbeta library was prepared with unique molecular identifiers. TCRdb used MiXCR to reprocess the PCR reads, holding one entry per CDR3 protein. The table records 600,000 to 700,000 distinct CDR3 sequences, roughly 17% of them present only once. The source of this sequence is a human donor who donated a stem cell graft to a child with acute myeloid leukemia. The sequenced sample was PBMCs from the stem cell graft donor, obtained from the stem cell graft. The chain joins TRBV7-2 to TRBJ2-1, with D possibly TRBD2 on 6 matching bases. CDR3 in DNA: TGTGCCAGCAGCTTAGGGCTAGCCGGGGGTTATGAGCAGTTCTTC. It codes for CASSLGLAGGYEQFF.